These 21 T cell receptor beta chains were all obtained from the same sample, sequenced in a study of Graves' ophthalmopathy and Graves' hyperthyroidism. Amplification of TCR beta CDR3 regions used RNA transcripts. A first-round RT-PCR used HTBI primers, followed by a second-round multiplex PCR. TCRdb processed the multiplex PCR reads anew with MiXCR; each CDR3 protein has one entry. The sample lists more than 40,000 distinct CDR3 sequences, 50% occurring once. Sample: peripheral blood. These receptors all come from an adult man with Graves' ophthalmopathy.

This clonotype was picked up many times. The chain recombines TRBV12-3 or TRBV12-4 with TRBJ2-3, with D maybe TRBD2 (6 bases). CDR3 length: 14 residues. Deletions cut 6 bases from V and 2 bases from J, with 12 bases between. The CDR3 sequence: CASRSGLPTDTQYF. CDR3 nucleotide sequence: TGTGCCAGCAGATCGGGACTCCCCACAGATACGCAGTATTTT.

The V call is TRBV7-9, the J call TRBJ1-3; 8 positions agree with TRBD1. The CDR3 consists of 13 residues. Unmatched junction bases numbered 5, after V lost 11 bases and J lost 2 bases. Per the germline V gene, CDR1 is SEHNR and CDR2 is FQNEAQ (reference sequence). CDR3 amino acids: CAGATGAGNTIYF. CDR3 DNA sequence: TGTGCCGGAGCGACAGGGGCTGGAAACACCATATATTTT.

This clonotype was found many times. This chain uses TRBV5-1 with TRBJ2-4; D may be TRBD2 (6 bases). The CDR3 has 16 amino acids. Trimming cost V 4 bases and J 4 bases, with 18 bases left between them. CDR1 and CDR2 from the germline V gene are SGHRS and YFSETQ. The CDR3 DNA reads TGCGCCAGCAGCCCTACCTCAGAGAGCGGGAAAAACATTCAGTACTTC. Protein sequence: CASSPTSESGKNIQYF.

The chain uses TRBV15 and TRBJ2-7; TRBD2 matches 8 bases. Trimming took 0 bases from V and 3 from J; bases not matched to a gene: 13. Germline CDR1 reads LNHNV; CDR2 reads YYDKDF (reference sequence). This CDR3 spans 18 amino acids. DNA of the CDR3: TGTGCCACCAGCAGAGATGCCGTGGTAGCGGGATTATACTACGAGCAGTACTTC. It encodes CATSRDAVVAGLYYEQYF.

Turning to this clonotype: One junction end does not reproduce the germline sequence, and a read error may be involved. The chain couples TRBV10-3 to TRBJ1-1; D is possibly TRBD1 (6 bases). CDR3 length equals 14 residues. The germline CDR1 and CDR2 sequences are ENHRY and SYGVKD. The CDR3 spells CASSRSGGRTEAFF. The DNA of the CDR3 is TGTGCCAGCAGTCGAAGCGGGGGCCGGACTGAAGCTTTCTTT.

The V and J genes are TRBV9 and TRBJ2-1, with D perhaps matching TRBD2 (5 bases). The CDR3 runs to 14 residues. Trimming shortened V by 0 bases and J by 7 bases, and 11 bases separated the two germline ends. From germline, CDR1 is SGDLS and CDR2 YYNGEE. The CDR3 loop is CASSVDLAPNEQFF. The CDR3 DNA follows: TGTGCCAGCAGCGTAGATCTAGCCCCGAATGAGCAGTTCTTC.

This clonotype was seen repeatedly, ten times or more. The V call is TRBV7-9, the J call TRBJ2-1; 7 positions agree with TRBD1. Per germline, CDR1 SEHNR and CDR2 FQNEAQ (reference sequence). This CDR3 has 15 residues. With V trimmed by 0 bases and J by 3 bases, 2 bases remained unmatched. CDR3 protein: CASSLATGFYNEQFF. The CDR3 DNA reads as TGTGCCAGCAGCTTAGCGACAGGGTTCTACAATGAGCAGTTCTTC.

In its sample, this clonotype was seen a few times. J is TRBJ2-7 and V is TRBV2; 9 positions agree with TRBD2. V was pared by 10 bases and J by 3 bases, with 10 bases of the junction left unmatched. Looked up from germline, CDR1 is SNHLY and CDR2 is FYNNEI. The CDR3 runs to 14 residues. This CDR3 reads CATLAASGDYEQYF. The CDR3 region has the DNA TGTGCCACCCTAGCGGCTAGCGGGGACTACGAGCAGTACTTC.

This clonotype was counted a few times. The CDR3 region has the DNA TGTGCCAGCAGCGACACGACTAGCCCTTCTTACGAGCAGTACTTC. Its translation is CASSDTTSPSYEQYF. The gene calls are TRBV7-2 and TRBJ2-7, with TRBD2 matching over 7 bases. CDR1 and CDR2 (germline): SGHTA, FQGNSA. V was clipped by 5 bases and J by 4 bases; unmatched bases: 11. The CDR3 loop spans 15 amino acids.

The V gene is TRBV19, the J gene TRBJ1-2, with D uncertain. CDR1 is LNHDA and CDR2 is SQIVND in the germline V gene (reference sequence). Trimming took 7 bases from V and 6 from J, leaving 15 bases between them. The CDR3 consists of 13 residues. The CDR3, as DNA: TGTGCCAGTAAAGTGGGAGGCACAGATGGCTACACCTTC. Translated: CASKVGGTDGYTF.

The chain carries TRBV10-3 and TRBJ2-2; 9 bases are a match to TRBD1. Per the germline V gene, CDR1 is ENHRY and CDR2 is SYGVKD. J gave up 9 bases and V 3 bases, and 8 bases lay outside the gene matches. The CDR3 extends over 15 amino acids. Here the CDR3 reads CAISEGDRETRELFF. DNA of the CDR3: TGTGCCATCAGTGAAGGGGACAGGGAGACCAGGGAGCTGTTTTTT.

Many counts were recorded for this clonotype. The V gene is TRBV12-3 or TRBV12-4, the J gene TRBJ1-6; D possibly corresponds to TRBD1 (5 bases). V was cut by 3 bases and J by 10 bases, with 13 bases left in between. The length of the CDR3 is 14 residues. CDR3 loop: CASSFHSGRSPLHF. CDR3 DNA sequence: TGTGCCAGCAGTTTTCATTCGGGGCGGTCACCCCTCCACTTT.

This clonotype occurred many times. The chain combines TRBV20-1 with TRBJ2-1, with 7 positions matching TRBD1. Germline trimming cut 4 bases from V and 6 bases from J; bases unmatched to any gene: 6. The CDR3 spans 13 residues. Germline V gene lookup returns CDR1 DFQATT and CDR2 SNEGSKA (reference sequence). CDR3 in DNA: TGCAGTGCTACTCCAACAGGGGTCAATGAGCAGTTCTTC. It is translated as CSATPTGVNEQFF.

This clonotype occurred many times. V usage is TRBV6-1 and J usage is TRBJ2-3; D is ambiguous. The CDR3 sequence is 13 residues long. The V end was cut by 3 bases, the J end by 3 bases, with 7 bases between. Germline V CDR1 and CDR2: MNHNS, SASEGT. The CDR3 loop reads CASSDLLTDTQYF. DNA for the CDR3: TGTGCCAGCAGTGATCTTTTGACAGATACGCAGTATTTT.

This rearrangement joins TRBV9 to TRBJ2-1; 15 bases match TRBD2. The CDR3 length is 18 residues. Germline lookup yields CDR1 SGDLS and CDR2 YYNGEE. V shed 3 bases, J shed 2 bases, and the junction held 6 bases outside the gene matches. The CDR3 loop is CASSAGLAGGPTYNEQFF. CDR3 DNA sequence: TGTGCCAGCAGCGCTGGACTAGCGGGAGGGCCCACCTACAATGAGCAGTTCTTC.

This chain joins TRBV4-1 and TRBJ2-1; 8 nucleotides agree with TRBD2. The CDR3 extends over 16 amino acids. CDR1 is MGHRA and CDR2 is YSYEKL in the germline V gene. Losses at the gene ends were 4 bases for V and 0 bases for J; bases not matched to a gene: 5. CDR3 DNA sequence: TGCGCCAGCAGCCGTCGGAGCGGGGGCTCCTACAATGAGCAGTTCTTC. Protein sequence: CASSRRSGGSYNEQFF.

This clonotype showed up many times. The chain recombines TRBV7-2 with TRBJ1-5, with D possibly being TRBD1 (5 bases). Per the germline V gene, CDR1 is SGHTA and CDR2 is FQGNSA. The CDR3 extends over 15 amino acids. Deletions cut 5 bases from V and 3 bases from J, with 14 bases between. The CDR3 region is CASSTRGSHNQPQHF. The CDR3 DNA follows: TGTGCCAGCAGCACCCGGGGGAGCCACAATCAGCCCCAGCATTTT.

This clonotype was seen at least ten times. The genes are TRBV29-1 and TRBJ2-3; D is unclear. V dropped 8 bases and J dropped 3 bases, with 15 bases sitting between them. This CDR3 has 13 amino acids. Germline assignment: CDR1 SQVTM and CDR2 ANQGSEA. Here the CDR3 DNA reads TGCAGCTCGCGGCCGGGTTTTACAGATACGCAGTATTTT. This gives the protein CSSRPGFTDTQYF.

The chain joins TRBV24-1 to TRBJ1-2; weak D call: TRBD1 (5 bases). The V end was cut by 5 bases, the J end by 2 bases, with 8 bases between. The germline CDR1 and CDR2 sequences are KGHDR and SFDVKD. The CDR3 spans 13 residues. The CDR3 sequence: CATSGGRNYGYTF. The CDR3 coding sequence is TGTGCCACCAGTGGGGGACGGAACTATGGCTACACCTTC.

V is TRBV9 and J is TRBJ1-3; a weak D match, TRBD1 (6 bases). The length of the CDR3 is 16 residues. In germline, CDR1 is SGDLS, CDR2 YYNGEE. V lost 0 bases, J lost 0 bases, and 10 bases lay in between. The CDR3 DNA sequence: TGTGCCAGCAGCGTAGGAGACAGGCACTCTGGAAACACCATATATTTT. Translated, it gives CASSVGDRHSGNTIYF.

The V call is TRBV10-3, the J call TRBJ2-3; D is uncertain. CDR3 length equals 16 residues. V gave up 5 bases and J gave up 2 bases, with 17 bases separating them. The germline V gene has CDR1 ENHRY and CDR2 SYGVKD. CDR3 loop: CAISRTSRRYTDTQYF. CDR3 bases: TGTGCCATCAGTCGTACCTCGAGGAGATACACAGATACGCAGTATTTT.